The text below deals with one T cell receptor beta chain. Germline CDR1 and CDR2: MNHEY and SMNVEV (reference sequence). This CDR3 contains 13 residues. V was trimmed by 3 bases and J by 3 bases, leaving 9 bases between them. TCRdb's copy holds only in-frame clones and misses some; the assay was immunoSEQ multiplex PCR. Among 35,000 to 45,000 clones listed, 88% were seen once. This specimen comes from a study of sequential checkpoint blockade in melanoma. Study in general: Each arm's sequence ended with maintenance nivolumab.

This sample's treatment: randomized to nivolumab then ipilimumab (arm A) or the reverse (arm B). DNA-damaging chemotherapy had not been given to any patient beforehand. Live CD3+CD8+ CD19− CD56− cells were sorted from PBMCs. This sequence was found in a human donor with melanoma. Sequencing was performed on CD8+ T cells sorted from blood (inferred from file names), taken from a patient given nivolumab and ipilimumab in sequence. The J gene is TRBJ2-7, the V gene TRBV27; D is unclear. In DNA form, the CDR3 reads TGTGCCAGCAGTTTTGGGCCCTTCTACGAGCAGTACTTC. Translating gives CASSFGPFYEQYF.